The 30 T cell receptor beta chains given below trace back to one sample, sequenced in a study of T-cell reconstitution after alpha-beta-depleted transplantation in children. Unique molecular identifiers featured in how the TCRbeta library was prepared. TCRdb fed the PCR reads into MiXCR, producing one record per CDR3 protein. Of about 20,000 distinct CDR3 sequences listed, roughly 13% are singletons. The input for sequencing was PBMCs, mostly from graft donor cells, taken 60 days after TCRalphabeta/CD19-depleted stem cell transplant. These receptor sequences come from a female patient aged 2-10 years who had a stem cell transplant for congenital amegakaryocytic thrombocytopenia, so the T cells may come from the graft donor.

This clonotype was seen at least ten times. The rearrangement joins TRBV7-6 to TRBJ2-5, with D uncertain. The length of the CDR3 is 11 residues. V shed 5 bases and J shed 1 base, with 2 bases lying between them. Germline CDR1 reads SGHVS; CDR2 reads FNYEAQ. CDR3 amino acids: CASSVQETQYF. For the CDR3, the DNA is TGTGCCAGCAGCGTCCAAGAGACCCAGTACTTC.

This clonotype was seen many times. The V and J genes are TRBV6-5 and TRBJ2-1, with D maybe TRBD1 (7 bases). V lost 9 bases and J 8 bases, leaving 11 bases between the germline ends. The CDR3 has 11 residues. Per germline, CDR1 MNHEY and CDR2 SVGAGI. CDR3 bases: TGTGCCAGTTCCAGGGGGGATGAGCAGTTCTTC. Protein product: CASSRGDEQFF.

The genes are TRBV9 and TRBJ2-1; no clear D. The V gene lost 4 bases and the J gene lost 4 bases, with 9 bases spanning the gap. This CDR3 has 13 residues. Germline V gene data show CDR1 as SGDLS and CDR2 as YYNGEE. The CDR3 spells CASSIAEYNEQFF. In nucleotides, the CDR3 is TGTGCCAGCAGCATAGCAGAGTACAATGAGCAGTTCTTC.

This chain uses TRBV4-2 with TRBJ1-4; D might be TRBD1 (5 bases). The CDR3 has 13 residues. CDR1 and CDR2 (germline): LGHNA, YNFKEQ. Trimming removed 3 bases at V and 5 bases at J, with 7 bases between. The CDR3, as DNA: TGTGCCAGCAGCCAGGGGCTAAATGAAAAACTGTTTTTT. Its protein is CASSQGLNEKLFF.

This clonotype occurred many times. The rearrangement links TRBV15 to TRBJ2-2; TRBD2 is a possible D gene (6 bases). V lost 4 bases to trimming and J lost 1 base, with 10 bases between them. CDR1 LNHNV and CDR2 YYDKDF come from the germline V gene (reference sequence). The CDR3 runs 15 residues. CDR3 sequence reads: CATSKGLVNTGELFF. CDR3 DNA sequence: TGTGCCACCAGCAAGGGACTTGTGAACACCGGGGAGCTGTTTTTT.

This clonotype was observed at least ten times. The V gene is TRBV7-6, the J gene TRBJ1-4; TRBD1 matches 7 bases. The germline CDR1 and CDR2 sequences are SGHVS and FNYEAQ. V lost 5 bases and J lost 3; bases outside the gene matches: 3. This CDR3 is 14 amino acids long. The CDR3 spells CASSPGTANEKLFF. The CDR3 DNA sequence: TGTGCCAGCAGCCCCGGGACAGCTAATGAAAAACTGTTTTTT.

This clonotype was detected ten times or more. The chain has TRBV18 and TRBJ2-3; 8 nucleotides match TRBD2. CDR1 is KGHSH and CDR2 is LQKENI in the germline V gene. V dropped 6 bases and J dropped 6; count of bases not matched to a gene: 8. The CDR3 consists of 14 residues. CDR3 sequence: CASSPGLAGDTQYF. In DNA form, the CDR3 reads TGTGCCAGCTCCCCTGGACTAGCAGGCGATACGCAGTATTTT.

This clonotype has at least ten counts. The V and J genes are TRBV20-1 and TRBJ2-7, with D perhaps TRBD2 (6 bases). V dropped 0 bases and J dropped 3 bases, with 15 bases sitting between them. The CDR3 consists of 15 residues. Germline V lookup: CDR1 DFQATT, CDR2 SNEGSKA (reference sequence). The CDR3 region has the DNA TGCAGTGCTAGAGATCGGATGGGAGGACACTACGAGCAGTACTTC. This encodes CSARDRMGGHYEQYF.

V is TRBV20-1 and J is TRBJ1-2; 10 nucleotides line up with TRBD1. This CDR3 region has 14 residues. The germline V gene has CDR1 DFQATT and CDR2 SNEGSKA (reference sequence). Trimming cost V 5 bases and J 7 bases; bases outside gene matches: 10. The CDR3 loop is CSAVPGQGRGGYTF. Written as DNA, the CDR3 is TGCAGTGCTGTTCCGGGACAGGGGAGAGGTGGCTACACCTTC.

This clonotype was found many times. As DNA, the CDR3 is TGTGCCATCAGTGCCGGGGGGTCTGGGGCCAACGTCCTGACTTTC. This translates into CAISAGGSGANVLTF. V usage is TRBV10-3 and J usage is TRBJ2-6; 7 bases align to TRBD2. The V gene end was trimmed by 4 bases and the J gene end by 1 base; junction bases not matched to a gene: 1. CDR3 length: 15 amino acids. Looked up from germline, CDR1 is ENHRY and CDR2 is SYGVKD.

The chain links TRBV12-3 or TRBV12-4 to TRBJ1-3; TRBD1 aligns across 10 bases. CDR3 length: 14 residues. J lost 11 bases, V lost 8 bases, and 12 bases had no gene match. This chain's CDR3 is CASLPGQGYSPIYF. CDR3 in DNA: TGTGCCAGCCTGCCGGGACAGGGGTATAGCCCCATATATTTT.

This clonotype has a count of ten or more. The chain links TRBV21-1 to TRBJ2-3. TRBV21-1 represents a pseudogene. The CDR3 is made up of 14 amino acids. CDR3 nucleotides: TGTGCCAGCAGGATAGGACCGTCCACAGATACGCAGTATTTT. It codes for CASRIGPSTDTQYF.

This clonotype was seen many times. V and J are TRBV12-3 or TRBV12-4 and TRBJ1-1; no definite D call. CDR3 length: 13 amino acids. Trimming left V 2 bases short and J 1 base short, with 5 bases between. The chain's CDR3 is CASSLQQNTEAFF. The CDR3 DNA reads TGTGCCAGCAGTTTACAGCAGAACACTGAAGCTTTCTTT.

In its sample, this clonotype was seen many times. J is TRBJ1-2 and V is TRBV5-1; D call uncertain. Trimming pared 2 bases from V and 8 bases from J, leaving 22 bases between. Germline CDR1 is SGHRS and CDR2 is YFSETQ. The CDR3 totals 16 residues. The CDR3 DNA is TGCGCCAGCAGCTTCCGGGTACAGTTACCTGGATCCGGCTACACCTTC. Translation: CASSFRVQLPGSGYTF. Full variable domain (outside the CDR3, taken from reference TRBV5-1 and TRBJ1-2): KAGVTQTPRYLIKTRGQQVTLSCSPISGHRSVSWYQQTPGQGLQFLFEYFSETQRNKGNFPGRFSGRQFSNSRSEMNVSTLELGDSALYLCASSFRVQLPGSGYTFGSGTRLTVV.

This clonotype was observed at least ten times. V gene TRBV2 combines with J gene TRBJ2-5; TRBD2 is a possible D gene (6 bases). This CDR3 is built from 15 residues. Trimming stripped 5 bases from V and 2 bases from J, with 15 bases between. Germline-derived CDR1 and CDR2 are SNHLY and FYNNEI. The CDR3 loop is CASSPPRAGQETQYF. The CDR3 nucleotides read TGTGCCAGCAGTCCGCCTCGTGCGGGACAAGAGACCCAGTACTTC. Variable domain in full (rest from reference TRBV2 and TRBJ2-5): EPEVTQTPSHQVTQMGQEVILRCVPISNHLYFYWYRQILGQKVEFLVSFYNNEISEKSEIFDDQFSVERPDGSNFTLKIRSTKLEDSAMYFCASSPPRAGQETQYFGPGTRLLVL.

This clonotype has at least ten counts. This sequence joins TRBV29-1 and TRBJ2-5; 9 bases are a match to TRBD1. Germline lookup yields CDR1 SQVTM and CDR2 ANQGSEA. CDR3 length: 12 amino acids. CDR3 sequence: CSLGQGRETQYF. Here the CDR3 DNA reads TGCAGTCTGGGACAGGGACGAGAGACCCAGTACTTC. Full variable domain (rest looked up from reference TRBV29-1 and TRBJ2-5): SAVISQKPSRDICQRGTSLTIQCQVDSQVTMMFWYRQQPGQSLTLIATANQGSEATYESGFVIDKFPISRPNLTFSTLTVSNMSPEDSSIYLCSLGQGRETQYFGPGTRLLVL.

The gene calls are TRBV5-1 and TRBJ1-1; a weak D match, TRBD1 (6 bases). This CDR3 has 15 residues. Germline assignment: CDR1 SGHRS and CDR2 YFSETQ. The ends were cut back, 0 bases at V and 2 bases at J, with 11 bases in the middle. The CDR3 coding sequence is TGCGCCAGCAGCTTGGTAGGGGGTGGAAACACTGAAGCTTTCTTT. Protein: CASSLVGGGNTEAFF.

In this sample, this clonotype turned up many times. The rearrangement links TRBV7-2 to TRBJ2-7, with 15 bases aligning to TRBD2. This CDR3 has 16 amino acids. Germline trimming cut 1 base from V and 7 bases from J; bases unmatched to any gene: 5. Per the germline V gene, CDR1 is SGHTA and CDR2 is FQGNSA. CDR3 region: CASSLDAGTSGREQYF. CDR3 DNA: TGTGCCAGCAGCTTAGACGCCGGGACTAGCGGGAGGGAGCAGTACTTC.

This clonotype was detected many times. The rearrangement uses TRBV20-1 and TRBJ2-4, with 10 positions matching TRBD2. The junction had 8 bases not matched to a gene; V was cut back by 2 bases and J by 4 bases. Germline lookup yields CDR1 DFQATT and CDR2 SNEGSKA (reference sequence). CDR3 length equals 16 residues. CDR3 in amino acids: CSARSPGTSVKNIQYF. CDR3 DNA: TGCAGTGCTAGATCCCCCGGGACTAGCGTAAAAAACATTCAGTACTTC.

This clonotype was recorded many times. The rearrangement joins TRBV20-1 to TRBJ2-2; TRBD2 matches 7 bases. Germline-derived CDR1 and CDR2 are DFQATT and SNEGSKA (reference sequence). After removal of 6 bases from V and 1 base from J, the junction contained 8 bases not matched to a gene. The CDR3 extends over 15 amino acids. CDR3 sequence: CSARAGEKNTGELFF. In nucleotides, the CDR3 is TGCAGTGCGCGGGCGGGGGAGAAGAACACCGGGGAGCTGTTTTTT.

This clonotype occurred many times. V gene TRBV5-1 combines with J gene TRBJ2-5, with 10 bases fitting TRBD1. Unmatched junction bases numbered 8, after V lost 4 bases and J lost 5 bases. Per the germline V gene, CDR1 is SGHRS and CDR2 is YFSETQ. This CDR3 has 15 residues. The CDR3 protein is CASSLRTGGRETQYF. The CDR3 nucleotides read TGCGCCAGCAGCCTGCGGACAGGGGGGCGGGAGACCCAGTACTTC.

Many counts were recorded for this clonotype. The CDR3 reads CASSFQGGKYEQYF. The DNA of the CDR3 is TGTGCCAGCAGTTTTCAAGGGGGCAAATACGAGCAGTACTTC. The chain carries TRBV28 and TRBJ2-7, with 7 bases lining up with TRBD1. The CDR3 runs 14 residues. Germline loops: CDR1 MDHEN, CDR2 SYDVKM. V trimming: 3 bases; J trimming: 4 bases; junction bases outside the gene matches: 6.

This clonotype was seen ten or more times. The genes are TRBV12-3 or TRBV12-4 and TRBJ2-3; 7 nucleotides agree with TRBD2. V was clipped by 4 bases and J by 0 bases; unmatched bases: 7. The CDR3 sequence is 16 residues long. The CDR3 sequence is CASSSRLAVSTDTQYF. For the CDR3, the DNA is TGTGCCAGCAGTTCCCGACTAGCAGTTAGCACAGATACGCAGTATTTT.

This clonotype has ten or more counts. J is TRBJ1-4 and V is TRBV5-1; no reliable D call. The germline gives CDR1 SGHRS, CDR2 YFSETQ. This CDR3 has 14 amino acids. Between the trimmed V and J ends, which lost 5 bases and 2 bases, there was a span of 10 bases. The CDR3 protein is CASRMGSTNEKLFF. The CDR3 coding sequence is TGCGCCAGCAGAATGGGGTCCACTAATGAAAAACTGTTTTTT.

This clonotype was detected many times. The chain couples TRBV20-1 to TRBJ2-7, with 10 bases identical to TRBD1. CDR1 is DFQATT and CDR2 is SNEGSKA in the germline V gene (reference sequence). The J segment lost 2 bases and the V segment lost 3 bases, leaving 4 bases of the junction unmatched. The CDR3 covers 14 residues. The DNA of the CDR3 is TGCAGTGCTAGGGGGACAGGGGAAACCTACGAGCAGTACTTC. Translation: CSARGTGETYEQYF.

This clonotype was counted at least ten times. This chain connects TRBV20-1 to TRBJ1-1; D is unclear. This CDR3 has 14 residues. The germline V gene encodes CDR1 DFQATT and CDR2 SNEGSKA (reference sequence). V was pared by 5 bases and J by 0 bases, with 13 bases between. The CDR3 loop reads CSAAARRVNTEAFF. CDR3 nucleotide sequence: TGCAGTGCTGCCGCTAGGAGGGTGAACACTGAAGCTTTCTTT.

This clonotype has ten or more counts. The genes are TRBV7-7 and TRBJ2-1, with 12 bases fitting TRBD2. The CDR3 has 16 amino acids. The J segment lost 7 bases and the V segment lost 5 bases, leaving 9 bases of the junction unmatched. CDR1 is SSHAT and CDR2 is FNYEAQ in the germline V gene (reference sequence). CDR3 loop: CASSPTGLAGRNEQFF. The CDR3 coding sequence is TGTGCCAGCAGCCCGACTGGACTAGCGGGACGGAATGAGCAGTTCTTC.

This clonotype has ten or more counts. V gene TRBV2 combines with J gene TRBJ2-7; 10 nucleotides line up with TRBD2. The CDR3 spans 15 residues. V lost 4 bases and J lost 1; bases outside the gene matches: 4. Germline V gene lookup returns CDR1 SNHLY and CDR2 FYNNEI. The CDR3 sequence: CASSGGTSASYEQYF. The CDR3 coding sequence is TGTGCCAGCAGTGGCGGGACTAGCGCTTCCTACGAGCAGTACTTC. The full variable domain, rest sourced from reference TRBV2 and TRBJ2-7, is EPEVTQTPSHQVTQMGQEVILRCVPISNHLYFYWYRQILGQKVEFLVSFYNNEISEKSEIFDDQFSVERPDGSNFTLKIRSTKLEDSAMYFCASSGGTSASYEQYFGPGTRLTVT.

In its sample, this clonotype was seen many times. This sequence joins TRBV20-1 and TRBJ2-5, with D possibly called TRBD1 or TRBD2 (5 bases each). V was pared by 5 bases and J by 2 bases, with 9 bases between. The CDR3 has 12 residues. Germline V CDR1 and CDR2: DFQATT, SNEGSKA (reference sequence). The CDR3 region has the DNA TGCAGTGCTCCGAGGGGTCAAGAGACCCAGTACTTC. It codes for CSAPRGQETQYF.

The DNA for the CDR3 is TGTGCCAGCAGCTTAGCCCCGGGACAGGGCGGGGACGAGCAGTACTTC. Translating it yields CASSLAPGQGGDEQYF. The chain is built from TRBV7-2 and TRBJ2-7; 9 bases are a match to TRBD1. Per germline, CDR1 SGHTA and CDR2 FQGNSA. Trimming at V came to 0 bases and at J to 5 bases, leaving 8 bases not matched to a gene. The CDR3 length is 16 residues.